A single T cell receptor (beta chain) is shown here with its context. Its cognate antigen is unknown. This CDR3 comprises 17 residues. Germline CDR1 is SGHAT and CDR2 is FQNNGV. V was pared by 1 base and J by 7 bases, with 10 bases of the junction left unmatched. The data were taken from a study of T cell responses to AZD1222 COVID-19 vaccine. Study-level findings and limits: Females outnumbered males among donors, who were mostly white British; clonal diversity was possibly underestimated.

Clones were sequenced by immunoSEQ multiplex PCR, and TCRdb holds only the in-frame ones, with some missing. The data contain 80,000 or so clones, about 80% of them seen just once; the ten biggest clones take up 25% to 30%. This specimen consisted of peripheral blood, obtained 28 days after the second dose of the MenACWY control vaccine. This receptor was identified in an adult who received the MenACWY meningococcal vaccine as a control. V is TRBV11-2 and J is TRBJ2-1, with 10 bases lining up with TRBD2. CDR3: CASSLAWELAGINEQFF. The CDR3 nucleotides read TGTGCCAGCAGCTTAGCGTGGGAACTAGCGGGAATTAATGAGCAGTTCTTC.